This TCR beta chain originates from a study of CD8+CD57+ T cells in acquired aplastic anemia. The TCR beta profiling, which covered VDJ combination and CDR3 sequence, was carried out using genomic DNA as the template. Via MiXCR, TCRdb re-called the reads, giving one row per CDR3 protein. Of hundreds of thousands of distinct CDR3 sequences listed, 55% to 75% were seen once; the top ten hold 3.5% to 4.5%. Concerning this clonotype: Its antigen is not identified. This sequence may be a read error, since a much larger clone differs from it by one base.

Notes on the study in general: Found in both controls and patients were twenty-nine CD8+ CDR3 sequences.

The material sequenced was sorted CD4+, CD8+, or CD8+CD57+ T cells (not recorded which) from PBMCs. The sequence was obtained from a human donor in good health, serving as a control.

The CDR3 coding sequence is TGTGCCGGCTCACCCCGAGGGGACAGCGCCAATTCACCCCTCCACTTT. It is translated as CAGSPRGDSANSPLHF. This rearrangement joins TRBV18 to TRBJ1-6; 7 bases are shared with TRBD1. Germline CDR1 KGHSH, CDR2 LQKENI. The CDR3 length is 16 residues.